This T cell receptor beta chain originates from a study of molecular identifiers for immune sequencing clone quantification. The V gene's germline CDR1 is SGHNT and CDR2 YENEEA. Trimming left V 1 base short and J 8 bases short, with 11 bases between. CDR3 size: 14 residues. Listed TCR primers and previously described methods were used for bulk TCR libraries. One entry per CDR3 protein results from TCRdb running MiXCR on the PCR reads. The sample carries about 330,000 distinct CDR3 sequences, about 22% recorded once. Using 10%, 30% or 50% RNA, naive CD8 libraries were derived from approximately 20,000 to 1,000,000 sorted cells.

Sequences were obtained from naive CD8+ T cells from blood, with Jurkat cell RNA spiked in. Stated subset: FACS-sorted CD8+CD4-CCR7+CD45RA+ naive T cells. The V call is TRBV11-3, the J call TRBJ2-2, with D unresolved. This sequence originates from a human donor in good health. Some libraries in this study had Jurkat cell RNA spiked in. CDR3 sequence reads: CASSLVPGSGELFF. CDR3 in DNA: TGTGCCAGCAGCTTAGTACCCGGATCGGGGGAGCTGTTTTTT.